These 17 T cell receptor beta chains were sequenced from one sample in a study of blood T cell repertoires in COVID-19. Using immunoSEQ multiplex PCR, the repertoire was profiled, and TCRdb retains in-frame clones only, with some absent. The table lists 150,000 to 250,000 clones, roughly 83% of them singletons. The sequenced material came from peripheral blood. The receptors stem from a woman between 35 and 50 years old with COVID-19, enrolled during active disease.

The chain couples TRBV12-5 to TRBJ2-7; weak D call: TRBD2 (7 bases). V was trimmed by 10 bases and J by 5 bases, leaving 18 bases between them. The CDR3 runs 13 residues. The germline V gene has CDR1 LGHNT and CDR2 FRNRAP. CDR3 protein: CATRSGGFHEQYF. The DNA for the CDR3 is TGTGCTACCCGGTCGGGGGGCTTCCACGAGCAGTACTTC.

The chain links TRBV9 to TRBJ1-1; a possible D gene is TRBD1 (5 bases). The CDR3 covers 15 residues. In germline, CDR1 is SGDLS, CDR2 YYNGEE. V lost 1 base and J lost 6, with 16 bases in between. The CDR3 is CASSVLGQSGAEAFF. CDR3 bases: TGTGCCAGCAGCGTACTTGGACAATCGGGCGCTGAAGCTTTCTTT.

The chain recombines TRBV25-1 with TRBJ1-1, with TRBD1 identical over 7 bases. There are 16 residues in the CDR3. With 5 bases clipped from V and 4 bases from J, the junction kept 13 bases outside the gene matches. Looked up from germline, CDR1 is MGHDK and CDR2 is SYGVNS. The CDR3 DNA reads as TGTGCCAGCAGTCCCACTAGGACAGGCTTAGGCACTGAAGCTTTCTTT. Protein product: CASSPTRTGLGTEAFF.

The J gene is TRBJ1-1, the V gene TRBV7-2; D not certain. V lost 0 bases, J lost 2 bases, and 13 bases lay in between. This CDR3 spans 16 amino acids. Germline values: CDR1 SGHTA, CDR2 FQGNSA. Here the CDR3 DNA reads TGTGCCAGCAGCTTAGCCCCAACGACGGGAAACACTGAAGCTTTCTTT. Protein product: CASSLAPTTGNTEAFF. The full variable domain, its missing parts supplied by reference TRBV7-2 and TRBJ1-1, is GAGVSQSPSNKVTEKGKDVELRCDPISGHTALYWYRQSLGQGLEFLIYFQGNSAPDKSGLPSDRFSAERTGGSVSTLTIQRTQQEDSAVYLCASSLAPTTGNTEAFFGQGTRLTVV.

The chain uses TRBV5-1 and TRBJ2-5; 9 bases map to TRBD2. CDR1 and CDR2 from the germline V gene are SGHRS and YFSETQ. The CDR3 has 13 residues. V gave up 6 bases and J gave up 4 bases; unmatched junction bases: 4. CDR3 sequence (DNA): TGCGCCAGCAATAGCGGGAGTACAGAGACCCAGTACTTC. Translation: CASNSGSTETQYF.

This rearrangement joins TRBV7-8 to TRBJ1-4, with 7 bases matching TRBD1. In germline, CDR1 is SGHVS, CDR2 FQNEAQ. CDR3 size: 17 residues. V shed 1 base, J shed 8 bases, and the junction held 13 bases outside the gene matches. For the CDR3, the DNA is TGTGCCAGCAGCTTAGTGGTGGGAAGGGGGCCTAGGGAAAAACTGTTTTTT. Residues: CASSLVVGRGPREKLFF.

The CDR3, as DNA: TGTGCCAGCAGACTTGGACAGGGGGAAAGGTATGAGCAGTTCTTC. It encodes CASRLGQGERYEQFF. The chain recombines TRBV6-5 with TRBJ2-1; 10 bases match TRBD1. Germline assignment: CDR1 MNHEY and CDR2 SVGAGI. The CDR3 totals 15 residues. J lost 8 bases, V lost 6 bases, and 10 bases had no gene match.

J is TRBJ2-1 and V is TRBV7-9, with 14 bases matching TRBD2. With 5 bases clipped from V and 7 bases from J, the junction kept 7 bases outside the gene matches. The CDR3 totals 16 residues. In germline, CDR1 is SEHNR, CDR2 FQNEAQ (reference sequence). This chain's CDR3 is CASSTTTSGRDNEQFF. Here the CDR3 DNA reads TGTGCCAGCAGCACCACGACTAGCGGGAGGGATAATGAGCAGTTCTTC.

This clone was seen a single time. This rearrangement joins TRBV18 to TRBJ2-4; no clear D gene. V gave up 1 base and J gave up 1 base, with 14 bases separating them. CDR1 is KGHSH and CDR2 is LQKENI in the germline V gene. The CDR3 loop spans 17 amino acids. For the CDR3, the DNA is TGTGCCAGCTCACCACAGGCGGAGCTCGCGGCCAAAAACATTCAGTACTTC. The encoded protein is CASSPQAELAAKNIQYF. Full variable domain (outside the CDR3, taken from reference TRBV18 and TRBJ2-4): NAGVMQNPRHLVRRRGQEARLRCSPMKGHSHVYWYRQLPEEGLKFMVYLQKENIIDESGMPKERFSAEFPKEGPSILRIQQVVRGDSAAYFCASSPQAELAAKNIQYFGAGTRLSVL.

The chain has TRBV9 and TRBJ2-2; 10 bases are shared with TRBD2. The CDR3 sequence is 15 residues long. Germline assignment: CDR1 SGDLS and CDR2 YYNGEE. Germline trimming cut 3 bases from V and 5 bases from J; bases unmatched to any gene: 4. CDR3 nucleotide sequence: TGTGCCAGCAGCGCCCCGGGACTAGCGACCGGGGAGCTGTTTTTT. This codes for CASSAPGLATGELFF.

The chain carries TRBV9 and TRBJ1-2; D is perhaps TRBD1 (6 bases). The germline V gene has CDR1 SGDLS and CDR2 YYNGEE. The ends were cut back, 2 bases at V and 4 bases at J, with 12 bases in the middle. The CDR3 runs to 14 residues. CDR3 bases: TGTGCCAGCAGCGTTTCGACAGGCTCCTATGGCTACACCTTC. It is translated as CASSVSTGSYGYTF.

This rearrangement joins TRBV11-2 to TRBJ1-1, with TRBD1 identical over 9 bases. V dropped 5 bases and J dropped 1; count of bases not matched to a gene: 5. Per the germline V gene, CDR1 is SGHAT and CDR2 is FQNNGV. The CDR3 has 15 residues. The CDR3 sequence: CASSVSDRGNTEAFF. CDR3 DNA: TGTGCCAGCAGCGTATCGGACAGGGGGAACACTGAAGCTTTCTTT.

The rearrangement links TRBV6-4 to TRBJ2-1; D possibly corresponds to TRBD1 (6 bases). This CDR3 comprises 14 residues. Germline V gives CDR1 MRHNA, CDR2 SNTAGT. Trimming took 2 bases from V and 7 from J, leaving 12 bases between them. This chain's CDR3 is CASSDRGYANEQFF. CDR3 sequence (DNA): TGTGCCAGCAGTGACAGGGGGTATGCGAATGAGCAGTTCTTC.

This chain uses TRBV6-5 with TRBJ1-5; tentative D call: TRBD1 (5 bases). Germline CDR1 and CDR2: MNHEY and SVGAGI. The CDR3 is 14 residues long. Trimming shortened V by 6 bases and J by 3 bases, and 12 bases separated the two germline ends. CDR3 in amino acids: CASSYNRINQPQHF. The CDR3 DNA sequence: TGTGCCAGCAGCTATAACAGGATCAATCAGCCCCAGCATTTT.

In the case of this clone: This CDR3 is also generated by other DNA sequences in the sample. V and J are TRBV29-1 and TRBJ2-7; 7 bases match TRBD1. The germline V gene encodes CDR1 SQVTM and CDR2 ANQGSEA. With 6 bases clipped from V and 6 bases from J, the junction kept 8 bases outside the gene matches. There are 12 residues in the CDR3. The CDR3 coding sequence is TGCAGCGTCGAGACCACAGGGGTCGAGCAGTACTTC. Protein sequence: CSVETTGVEQYF.

This clone was seen only a few times. The chain has TRBV3-1 (or the pseudogene TRBV3-2) and TRBJ2-1, with 11 bases fitting TRBD2. CDR3 length: 15 amino acids. Looked up from germline, CDR1 is LGHDT and CDR2 is YNNKEL (reference sequence). The ends lost 3 bases at V and 9 bases at J; junction bases unmatched: 7. CDR3 sequence: CASSQGSGRDGEQFF. DNA for the CDR3: TGTGCCAGCAGCCAGGGTAGCGGGAGGGATGGTGAGCAGTTCTTC.

The gene calls are TRBV9 and TRBJ1-6; a weak D match, TRBD1 (5 bases). From germline, CDR1 is SGDLS and CDR2 YYNGEE. Trimming stripped 4 bases from V and 6 bases from J, with 17 bases between. There are 16 residues in the CDR3. Written as DNA, the CDR3 is TGTGCCAGCAGCCCCAGGTCGGGGGGGTTTAATTCACCCCTCCACTTT. Translation gives CASSPRSGGFNSPLHF.